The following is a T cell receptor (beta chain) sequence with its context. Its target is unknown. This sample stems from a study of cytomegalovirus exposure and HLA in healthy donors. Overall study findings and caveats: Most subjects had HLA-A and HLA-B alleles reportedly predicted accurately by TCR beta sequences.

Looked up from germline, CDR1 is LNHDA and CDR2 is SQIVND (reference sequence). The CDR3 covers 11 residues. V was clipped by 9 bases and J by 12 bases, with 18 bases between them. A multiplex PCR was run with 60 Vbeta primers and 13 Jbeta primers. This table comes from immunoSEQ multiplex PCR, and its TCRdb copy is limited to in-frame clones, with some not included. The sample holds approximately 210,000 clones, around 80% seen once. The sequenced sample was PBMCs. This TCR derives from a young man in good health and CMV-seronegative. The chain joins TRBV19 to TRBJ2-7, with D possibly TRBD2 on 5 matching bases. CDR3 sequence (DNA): TGTGCCAGCAAATCAAATCGGGATCTGTACTTC. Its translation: CASKSNRDLYF.